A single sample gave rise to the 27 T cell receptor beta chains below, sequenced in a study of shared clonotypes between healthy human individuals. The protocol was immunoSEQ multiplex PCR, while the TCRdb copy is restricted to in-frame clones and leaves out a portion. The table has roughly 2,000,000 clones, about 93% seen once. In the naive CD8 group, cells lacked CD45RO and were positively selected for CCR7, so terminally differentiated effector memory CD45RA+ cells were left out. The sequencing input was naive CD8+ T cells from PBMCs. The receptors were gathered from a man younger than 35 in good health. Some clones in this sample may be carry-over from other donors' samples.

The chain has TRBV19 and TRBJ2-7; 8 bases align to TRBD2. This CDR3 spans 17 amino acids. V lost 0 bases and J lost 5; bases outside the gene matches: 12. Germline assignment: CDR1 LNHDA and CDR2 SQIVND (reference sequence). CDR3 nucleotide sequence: TGTGCCAGTAGTATAGATTTATGGCGGGAGGACCGACACGAGCAGTACTTC. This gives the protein CASSIDLWREDRHEQYF.

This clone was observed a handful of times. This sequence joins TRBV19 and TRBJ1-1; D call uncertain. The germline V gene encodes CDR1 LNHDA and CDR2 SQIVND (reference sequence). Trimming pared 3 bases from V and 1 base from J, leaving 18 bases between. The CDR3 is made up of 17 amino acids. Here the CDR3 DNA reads TGTGCCAGTAGTATCGGAATCACGAGGGATTGGAACACTGAAGCTTTCTTT. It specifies CASSIGITRDWNTEAFF.

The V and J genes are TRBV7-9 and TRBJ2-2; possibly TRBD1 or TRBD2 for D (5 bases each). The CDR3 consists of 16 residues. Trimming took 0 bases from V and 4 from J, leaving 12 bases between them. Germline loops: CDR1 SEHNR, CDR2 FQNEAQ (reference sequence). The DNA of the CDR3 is TGTGCCAGCAGCTTAGCGAGTGAGGGGCCCACCGGGGAGCTGTTTTTT. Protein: CASSLASEGPTGELFF. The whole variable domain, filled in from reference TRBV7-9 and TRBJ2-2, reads DTGVSQNPRHKITKRGQNVTFRCDPISEHNRLYWYRQTLGQGPEFLTYFQNEAQLEKSRLLSDRFSAERPKGSFSTLEIQRTEQGDSAMYLCASSLASEGPTGELFFGEGSRLTVL.

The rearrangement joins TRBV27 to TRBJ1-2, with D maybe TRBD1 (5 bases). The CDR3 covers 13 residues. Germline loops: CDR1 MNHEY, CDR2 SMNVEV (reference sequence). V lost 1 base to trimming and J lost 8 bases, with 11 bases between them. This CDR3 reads CASSLLPPGGYTF. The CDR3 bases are TGTGCCAGCAGTTTATTACCCCCAGGGGGCTACACCTTC.

The CDR3 is CASSFPSDEQYF. CDR3 coding DNA: TGTGCCAGCAGCTTCCCTAGCGACGAGCAGTACTTC. The chain recombines TRBV7-9 with TRBJ2-7, with D possibly being TRBD2 (6 bases). The CDR3 has 12 residues. Germline CDR1 SEHNR, CDR2 FQNEAQ (reference sequence). The V and J ends lost 3 bases and 5 bases respectively, with 8 bases between them.

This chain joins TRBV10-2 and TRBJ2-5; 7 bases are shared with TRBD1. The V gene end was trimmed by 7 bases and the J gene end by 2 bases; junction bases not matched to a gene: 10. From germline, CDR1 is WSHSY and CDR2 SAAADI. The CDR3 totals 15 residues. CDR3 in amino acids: CASTKGDRNQETQYF. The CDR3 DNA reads TGCGCCAGCACAAAAGGGGACAGAAATCAAGAGACCCAGTACTTC.

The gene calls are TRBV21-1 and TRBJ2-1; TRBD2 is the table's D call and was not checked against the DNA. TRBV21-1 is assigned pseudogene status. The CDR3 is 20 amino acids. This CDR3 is CASSKDLVWEVSYGNNEQFF. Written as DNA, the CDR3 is TGTGCCAGCAGCAAAGACCTTGTCTGGGAAGTATCCTACGGGAACAATGAGCAGTTCTTC.

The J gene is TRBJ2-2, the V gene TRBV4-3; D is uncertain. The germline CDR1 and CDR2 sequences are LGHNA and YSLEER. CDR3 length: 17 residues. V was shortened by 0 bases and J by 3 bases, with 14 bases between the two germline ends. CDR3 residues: CASSQDSDSRDTGELFF. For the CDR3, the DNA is TGCGCCAGCAGCCAAGATTCGGATAGCCGAGACACCGGGGAGCTGTTTTTT.

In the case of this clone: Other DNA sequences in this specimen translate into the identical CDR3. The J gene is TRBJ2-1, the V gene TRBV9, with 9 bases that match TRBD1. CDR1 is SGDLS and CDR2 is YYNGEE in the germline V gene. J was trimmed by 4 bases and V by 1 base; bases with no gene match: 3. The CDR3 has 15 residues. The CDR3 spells CASSVSGTGYNEQFF. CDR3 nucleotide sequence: TGTGCCAGCAGCGTAAGCGGGACAGGGTACAATGAGCAGTTCTTC.

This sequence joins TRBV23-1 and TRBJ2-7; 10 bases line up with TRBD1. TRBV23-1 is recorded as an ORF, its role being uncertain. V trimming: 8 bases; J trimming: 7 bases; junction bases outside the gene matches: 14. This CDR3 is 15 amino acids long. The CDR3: CASHQPRDRGGEQYF. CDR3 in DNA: TGCGCCAGCCACCAACCAAGGGACAGGGGAGGGGAGCAGTACTTC.

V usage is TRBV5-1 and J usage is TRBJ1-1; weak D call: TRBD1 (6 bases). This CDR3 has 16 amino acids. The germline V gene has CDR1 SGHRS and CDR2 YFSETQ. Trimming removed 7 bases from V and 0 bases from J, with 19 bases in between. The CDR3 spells CASPTGEDPMNTEAFF. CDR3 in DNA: TGCGCCAGCCCGACAGGCGAGGATCCCATGAACACTGAAGCTTTCTTT.

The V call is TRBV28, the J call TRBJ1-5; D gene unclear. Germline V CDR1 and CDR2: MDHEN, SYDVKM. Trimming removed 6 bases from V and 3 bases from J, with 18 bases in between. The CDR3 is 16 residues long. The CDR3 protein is CASRPKTEHNNQPQHF. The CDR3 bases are TGTGCCAGCAGGCCAAAAACGGAACACAACAATCAGCCCCAGCATTTT.

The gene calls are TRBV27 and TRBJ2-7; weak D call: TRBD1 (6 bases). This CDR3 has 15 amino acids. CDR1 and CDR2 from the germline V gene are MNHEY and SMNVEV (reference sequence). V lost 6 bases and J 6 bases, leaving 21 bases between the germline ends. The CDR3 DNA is TGTGCCAGCAGCCTCCTCCCACAGGGTGTCGGCGAGCAGTACTTC. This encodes CASSLLPQGVGEQYF.

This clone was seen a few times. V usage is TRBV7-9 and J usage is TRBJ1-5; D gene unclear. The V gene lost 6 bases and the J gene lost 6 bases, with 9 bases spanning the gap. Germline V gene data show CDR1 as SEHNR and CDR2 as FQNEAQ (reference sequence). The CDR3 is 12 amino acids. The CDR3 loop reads CASSRGTQPQHF. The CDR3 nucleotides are TGTGCCAGCAGTCGGGGTACTCAGCCCCAGCATTTT.

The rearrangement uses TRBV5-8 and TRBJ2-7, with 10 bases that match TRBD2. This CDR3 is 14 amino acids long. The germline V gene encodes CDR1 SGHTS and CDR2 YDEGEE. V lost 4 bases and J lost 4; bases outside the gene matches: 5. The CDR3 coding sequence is TGTGCCAGCAGCGAGGCTAGCGGGAGTTACGAGCAGTACTTC. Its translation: CASSEASGSYEQYF.

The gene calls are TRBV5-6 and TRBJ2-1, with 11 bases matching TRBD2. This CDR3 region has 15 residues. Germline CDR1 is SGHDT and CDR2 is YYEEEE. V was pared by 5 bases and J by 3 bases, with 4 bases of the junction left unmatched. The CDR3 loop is CASRIGTSGYNEQFF. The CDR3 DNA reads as TGTGCCAGCAGGATCGGGACTAGCGGCTACAATGAGCAGTTCTTC.

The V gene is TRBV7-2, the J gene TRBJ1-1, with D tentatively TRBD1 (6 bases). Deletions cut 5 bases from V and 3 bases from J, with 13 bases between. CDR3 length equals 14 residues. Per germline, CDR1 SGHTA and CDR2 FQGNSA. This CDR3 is CASSPRGGYTEAFF. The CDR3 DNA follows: TGTGCCAGCAGCCCGAGGGGGGGGTACACTGAAGCTTTCTTT.

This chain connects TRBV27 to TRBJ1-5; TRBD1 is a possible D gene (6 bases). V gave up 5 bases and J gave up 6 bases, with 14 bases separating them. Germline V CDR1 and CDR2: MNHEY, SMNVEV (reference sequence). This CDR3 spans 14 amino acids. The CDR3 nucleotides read TGTGCCAGCAGTCCCAGGGGAGGGAGTCAGCCCCAGCATTTT. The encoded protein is CASSPRGGSQPQHF.

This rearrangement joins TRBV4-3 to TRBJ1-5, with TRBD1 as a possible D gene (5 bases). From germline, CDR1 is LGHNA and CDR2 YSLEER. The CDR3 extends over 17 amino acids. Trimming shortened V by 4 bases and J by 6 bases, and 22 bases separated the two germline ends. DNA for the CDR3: TGCGCCAGCAGCCGGACGCTGGGGGGTAAGTTACCTCAGCCCCAGCATTTT. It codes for CASSRTLGGKLPQPQHF.

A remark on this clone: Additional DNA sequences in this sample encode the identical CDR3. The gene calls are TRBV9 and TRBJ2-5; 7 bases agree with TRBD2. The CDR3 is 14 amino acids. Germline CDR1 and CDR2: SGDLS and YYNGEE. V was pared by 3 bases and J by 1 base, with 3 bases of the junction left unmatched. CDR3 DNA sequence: TGTGCCAGCAGCGGCGGGGGTCTCCAAGAGACCCAGTACTTC. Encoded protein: CASSGGGLQETQYF.

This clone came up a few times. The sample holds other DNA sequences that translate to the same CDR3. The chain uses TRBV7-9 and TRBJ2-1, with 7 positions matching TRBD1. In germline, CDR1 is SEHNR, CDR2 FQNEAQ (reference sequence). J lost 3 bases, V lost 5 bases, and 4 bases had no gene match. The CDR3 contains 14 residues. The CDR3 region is CASSPRDSYNEQFF. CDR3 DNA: TGTGCCAGCAGCCCCCGGGACAGCTACAATGAGCAGTTCTTC.

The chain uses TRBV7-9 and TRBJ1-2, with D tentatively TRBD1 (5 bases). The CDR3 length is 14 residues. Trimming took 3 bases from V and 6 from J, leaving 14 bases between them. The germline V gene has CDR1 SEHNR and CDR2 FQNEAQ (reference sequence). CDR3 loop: CASSFVVGVDGYTF. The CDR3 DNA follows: TGTGCCAGCAGCTTTGTTGTAGGGGTGGATGGCTACACCTTC.

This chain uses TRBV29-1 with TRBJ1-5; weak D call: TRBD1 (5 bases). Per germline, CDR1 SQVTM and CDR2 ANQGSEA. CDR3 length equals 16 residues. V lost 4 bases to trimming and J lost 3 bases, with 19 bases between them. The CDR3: CSVVEPLGTDNQPQHF. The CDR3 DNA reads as TGCAGCGTTGTAGAACCCCTCGGGACGGACAATCAGCCCCAGCATTTT.

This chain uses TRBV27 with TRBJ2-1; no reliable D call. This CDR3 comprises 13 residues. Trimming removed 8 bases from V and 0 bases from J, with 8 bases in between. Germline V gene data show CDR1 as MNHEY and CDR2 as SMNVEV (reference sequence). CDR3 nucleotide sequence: TGTGCCAGCGGGGTCAGCTCCTACAATGAGCAGTTCTTC. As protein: CASGVSSYNEQFF.

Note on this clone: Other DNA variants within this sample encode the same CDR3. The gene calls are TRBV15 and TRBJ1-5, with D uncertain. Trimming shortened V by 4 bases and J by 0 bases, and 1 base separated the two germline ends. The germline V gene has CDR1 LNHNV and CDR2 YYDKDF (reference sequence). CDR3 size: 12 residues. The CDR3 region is CATSNSNQPQHF. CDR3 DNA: TGTGCCACCAGCAATAGCAATCAGCCCCAGCATTTT.

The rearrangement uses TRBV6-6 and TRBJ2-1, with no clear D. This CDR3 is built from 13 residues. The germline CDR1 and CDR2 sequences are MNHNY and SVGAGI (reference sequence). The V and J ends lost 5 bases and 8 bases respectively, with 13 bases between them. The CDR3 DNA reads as TGTGCCAGCAGTCCCCGTTCCATCGATGAGCAGTTCTTC. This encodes CASSPRSIDEQFF.

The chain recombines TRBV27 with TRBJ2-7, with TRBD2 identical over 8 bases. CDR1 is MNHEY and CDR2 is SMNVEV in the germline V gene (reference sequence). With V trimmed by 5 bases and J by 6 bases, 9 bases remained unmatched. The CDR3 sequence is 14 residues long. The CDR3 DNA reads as TGTGCCAGCAGTCCAGGGACTAGTTGGCGCGAGCAGTACTTC. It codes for CASSPGTSWREQYF.